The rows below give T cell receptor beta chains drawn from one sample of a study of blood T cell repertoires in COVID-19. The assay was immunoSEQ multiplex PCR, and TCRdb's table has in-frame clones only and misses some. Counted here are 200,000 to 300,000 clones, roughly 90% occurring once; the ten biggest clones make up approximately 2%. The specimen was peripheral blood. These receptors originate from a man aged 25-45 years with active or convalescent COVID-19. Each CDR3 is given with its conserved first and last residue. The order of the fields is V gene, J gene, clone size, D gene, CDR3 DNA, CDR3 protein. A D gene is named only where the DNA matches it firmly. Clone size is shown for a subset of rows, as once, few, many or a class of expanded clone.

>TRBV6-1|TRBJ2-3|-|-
TGTGCCAGCAGTGAGGGCTCCACAGATACGCAGTATTTT
CASSEGSTDTQYF
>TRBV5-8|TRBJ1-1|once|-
TGTGCCAGCATCACGCGGATCCGGGCGGGGACTGAAGCTTTCTTT
CASITRIRAGTEAFF
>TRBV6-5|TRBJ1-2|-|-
TGTGCCAGCAGTTATATGGTGAATAGCGACTATGGCTACACCTTC
CASSYMVNSDYGYTF
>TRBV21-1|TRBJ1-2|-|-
TGTGCCAGCAGCTTTAGGAGGGAACTCTATGGCTACACCTTC
CASSFRRELYGYTF
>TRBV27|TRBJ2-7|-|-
TGTGCCAGCTCATTACTAGGAGGCGAGCAGTACTTC
CASSLLGGEQYF
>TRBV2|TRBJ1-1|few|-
TGTGCCAGCAGTTTCTCCAGGGATGAGCACTCGGCTTTCTTT
CASSFSRDEHSAFF
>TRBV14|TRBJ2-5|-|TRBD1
TGTGCCAGCAGCTGGGACAGGCTCCAAGAGACCCAGTACTTC
CASSWDRLQETQYF
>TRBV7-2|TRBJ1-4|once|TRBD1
TGTGCCAGCAGCTCGGGCTCGACAGGGTTGGGTGAAAAACTGTTTTTT
CASSSGSTGLGEKLFF
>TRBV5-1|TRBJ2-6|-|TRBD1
TGCGCCAGCAGCCTAACGACAGGGGGCGCTTTTGGGGCCAACGTCCTGACTTTC
CASSLTTGGAFGANVLTF
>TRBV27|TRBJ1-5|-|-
TGTGCCAGCAGTCAGGGTAGCAATCAGCCCCAGCATTTT
CASSQGSNQPQHF
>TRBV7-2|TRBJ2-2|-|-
TGTGCCAGACAAGGGGGGGCGAACACCGGGGAGCTGTTTTTT
CARQGGANTGELFF
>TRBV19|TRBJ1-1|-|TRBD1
TGTGCCAGTAGACCGGGACAGGGGTATATTGGTGAAGCTTTCTTT
CASRPGQGYIGEAFF
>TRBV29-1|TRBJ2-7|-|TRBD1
TGCAGCGTTGAGTCAGGGGGCTACGAGCAGTACTTC
CSVESGGYEQYF
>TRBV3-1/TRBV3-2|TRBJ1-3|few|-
TGTGCCAGCAGCCACCCCGGGACACTGGGAAACACCATATATTTT
CASSHPGTLGNTIYF
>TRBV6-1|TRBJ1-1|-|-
TGTGCCAGCAGTGAAGTGTTTATTGCTGAAGCTTTCTTT
CASSEVFIAEAFF
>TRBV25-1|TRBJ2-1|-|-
TGTGCCAGCAGTAGACTAGTGGGTGAGCAGTTCTTC
CASSRLVGEQFF
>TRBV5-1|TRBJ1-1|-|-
TGCGCCAGCAGCTTGGATGGCGGCAGAACGATGAACACTGAAGCTTTCTTT
CASSLDGGRTMNTEAFF
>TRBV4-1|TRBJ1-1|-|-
TGCGCCAGCAGCCAAGTGTCACAGGGAGGGACTGAAGCTTTCTTT
CASSQVSQGGTEAFF
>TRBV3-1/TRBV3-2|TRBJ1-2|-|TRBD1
TGTGCCAGCAGCCAGGCGGGACAGGGTATCCTTGACTATGGCTACACCTTC
CASSQAGQGILDYGYTF
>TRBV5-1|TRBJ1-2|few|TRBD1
TGCGCCAGCAGGGATAGGACAGGACGCTATGGCTACACCTTC
CASRDRTGRYGYTF
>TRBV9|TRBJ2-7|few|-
TGTGCCAGCAGCGTAGAAGAGGGTACGAAGCAGTACTTC
CASSVEEGTKQYF
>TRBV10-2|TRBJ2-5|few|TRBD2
TGCGCCAGCAGTGAGTCCGCTAGCGGGGGCCCAGGGAGGGAGACCCAGTACTTC
CASSESASGGPGRETQYF
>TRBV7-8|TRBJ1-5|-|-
TGTGCCAGCAGCAGAAGCACCACCGGCGGACAGCCCCAGCATTTT
CASSRSTTGGQPQHF
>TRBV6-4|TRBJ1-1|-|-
TGTGCCAGCATCATTCGGCGGGATGAGTACACTGAAGCTTTCTTT
CASIIRRDEYTEAFF
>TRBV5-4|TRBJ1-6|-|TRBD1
TGTGCCAGCAGCTTAGGCCGAGACAGGGAACACTTT
CASSLGRDREHF
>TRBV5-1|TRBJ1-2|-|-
TGCGCCAGCAGCTTTTGGGCAGGGCGGAAGGCTAACTATGGCTACACCTTC
CASSFWAGRKANYGYTF